This T cell receptor beta chain was retrieved from a study of CD8+ T cells in alopecia areata (dated by TCRdb to between 2018 and 2020). General notes on the study: Skin from C3H/HeJ donors with spontaneous alopecia (about 6-13 months old) was grafted onto female C3H/HeJ recipients aged about 7-10 weeks. High-throughput TCRbeta sequencing was used to examine T cell clonal expansion in alopecia areata in both the C3H/HeJ mouse model and human patients. Scalp clonality was compared across normal scalp (n=4), patchy alopecia areata scalp (n=8), and alopecia totalis/universalis scalp (n=8). On the human side, TCRbeta sequencing was run on scalp tissue and on sorted CD4+ and CD8+ peripheral blood T cells from healthy controls and from alopecia areata patients with either patchy or totalis/universalis disease. The RNA source kit depended on sample type: the PAXgene miRNA kit for fixed scalp, the miRNeasy kit for PBMCs, and the RNeasy kit for mouse skin. Amplification of TCRbeta CDR3 regions was done by immunoSEQ multiplex PCR using 35 Vbeta forward primers and 13 Jbeta reverse primers. Here is what the overall study found, with its caveats: Compared with normal scalp, lesional scalp had higher clonality and more expanded CD8+ clones, particularly in alopecia totalis/universalis, a pattern that suggests antigenic drive. Unlike mouse skin, which is dominated by gammadelta T cells, normal human skin has resident alphabeta T cells that are also sequenced, and this complicates analysis of the scalp TCR repertoire. Shared TCR sequences between patients were less evident than in mice, which may be partly attributable to HLA diversity in the patient population.

On this clone: Its antigen is currently not known. This is a mouse receptor, so gene names and germline sequences are those of the mouse. From the germline J gene comes the end of the CDR3, since the read stops 4 residues before it.

CDR1 FNHDT and CDR2 SITEND are derived from the germline V gene (reference sequence). For this chain, trimming is 5 bases at the V end and 0 bases at the J end, and the number of junction bases without a gene match is 6. Its CDR3 holds 16 amino acids, cysteine through phenylalanine. The 36 bases shown cover part of the CDR3, and their frame starts at base 1. The library was generated by the immunoSEQ multiplex PCR assay. RNA was extracted from all samples and reverse transcribed into cDNA as template for TCR sequencing. SuperScript III was used to make first-strand cDNA, primed with a 2:1 mix of oligo-dT and random hexamers. A synthetic immune receptor repertoire was used to assess amplification bias, and residual bias was removed computationally. Sequencing of the libraries was done on Illumina HiSeq using 60 bp reads that spanned the CDR3 and were read from J toward V. From the authors' description of their analysis: Raw reads were preprocessed for error removal, and CDR3 was defined according to IMGT conventions as running from the conserved cysteine to phenylalanine. Clonality was computed as 1 minus the Shannon entropy, with the entropy normalized by log2 of the number of productive unique TCRs. CD4 or CD8 identity of scalp clones was inferred by cross-referencing scalp TCRbeta sequences with sorted blood CD4 and CD8 repertoires. Imported from immuneACCESS, the table was reduced by TCRdb to in-frame sequences with V and J called. These copies leave out some clones; in studies compared against another copy, an unresolved V gene accounts for under half, and the cause of the remainder is not known. The V and J calls and clone size are taken from that table; D and trimming were inferred from the DNA. This sample is represented by over 250,000 clones, with no singletons among them. In total, the top ten clones hold more than 0.95% of the sample.

Cells from pooled mouse cutaneous lymph nodes were stained for CD4, CD8alpha, NKG2D, NKG2ACE and other markers and then sorted on a BD Influx. Sequencing was carried out using CD4+ T cells sorted from a lymph node. The chain is assembled from TRBV19 and TRBJ2-1, and TRBD2 aligns with 9 junction nucleotides. This clonotype originated in a C3H/HeJ mouse with alopecia areata. This line of mice carries MHC haplotype H2-k. CDR3 bases read: TGTGCCAGCAGGTTGGGGGGGCGCGATAACTATGCT. The resulting protein is CASRLGGRDNYA. The full CDR3 protein is CASRLGGRDNYAEQFF.